The 21 T cell receptor beta chains reported below all come from one sample, sequenced in a study of cytomegalovirus exposure and HLA in healthy donors. PCR involved 60 Vbeta and 13 Jbeta primers. Assay: immunoSEQ multiplex PCR; the TCRdb copy retains only in-frame clones and omits some. The sample lists tens of thousands of clones; over 75% were seen once. Sequencing was carried out using PBMCs. Source of these receptors: a man aged 50-59 years in good health and CMV-seronegative.

The chain is built from TRBV5-6 and TRBJ2-2, with D perhaps matching TRBD1 (5 bases). The CDR3 runs 14 residues. Per the germline V gene, CDR1 is SGHDT and CDR2 is YYEEEE. The germline V and J ends were trimmed by 4 bases and 13 bases, with 20 bases remaining between them. The CDR3 DNA follows: TGTGCCAGCAGCCCCCTGGGGCCGCCGGCAGGGCTGTTTTTT. Translating gives CASSPLGPPAGLFF.

The chain has TRBV6-5 and TRBJ1-2; weak D call: TRBD1 (5 bases). Germline V lookup: CDR1 MNHEY, CDR2 SVGAGI. The V and J ends lost 8 bases and 4 bases respectively, with 11 bases between them. The CDR3 spans 12 residues. The CDR3 region is CASRDRIYGYTF. Here the CDR3 DNA reads TGTGCCAGCCGTGACAGAATCTATGGCTACACCTTC.

The chain combines TRBV9 with TRBJ1-4; tentatively, D is TRBD1 (6 bases). This CDR3 has 13 residues. Trimming cost V 3 bases and J 3 bases, with 6 bases left between them. From germline, CDR1 is SGDLS and CDR2 YYNGEE. The CDR3 coding sequence is TGTGCCAGCAGCGGGACAGCTAATGAAAAACTGTTTTTT. This gives the protein CASSGTANEKLFF.

This clone was counted between two and nine times. The V and J genes are TRBV27 and TRBJ2-1, with D hard to call. In germline, CDR1 is MNHEY, CDR2 SMNVEV (reference sequence). Between the trimmed V and J ends, which lost 3 bases and 5 bases, there was a span of 17 bases. This CDR3 has 16 amino acids. This CDR3 is CASSFGGAPVHNEQFF. CDR3 DNA sequence: TGTGCCAGCAGTTTTGGTGGAGCCCCCGTTCACAATGAGCAGTTCTTC.

The V and J genes are TRBV11-2 and TRBJ2-1; 8 bases are shared with TRBD2. This CDR3 has 15 residues. Germline assignment: CDR1 SGHAT and CDR2 FQNNGV. V shed 2 bases and J 6 bases; nucleotides not matched to a gene: 6. This CDR3 reads CASSLTGGPSNEQFF. The CDR3 nucleotides read TGTGCCAGCAGCTTAACGGGAGGGCCGAGCAATGAGCAGTTCTTC.

The J gene is TRBJ1-1, the V gene TRBV28; D perhaps matches TRBD1 (5 bases). Germline V gives CDR1 MDHEN, CDR2 SYDVKM. Trimming left V 2 bases short and J 4 bases short, with 11 bases between. The CDR3 is made up of 14 amino acids. CDR3 DNA: TGTGCCAGCAGTTTAACAGGAGGGAGCACTGAAGCTTTCTTT. Its translation: CASSLTGGSTEAFF. Full variable domain (rest looked up from reference TRBV28 and TRBJ1-1): DVKVTQSSRYLVKRTGEKVFLECVQDMDHENMFWYRQDPGLGLRLIYFSYDVKMKEKGDIPEGYSVSREKKERFSLILESASTNQTSMYLCASSLTGGSTEAFFGQGTRLTVV.

The V gene is TRBV28, the J gene TRBJ2-3, with 11 bases that match TRBD2. The germline V gene has CDR1 MDHEN and CDR2 SYDVKM. This CDR3 is built from 17 residues. Trimming removed 1 base from V and 5 bases from J; junction bases left unmatched: 8. CDR3 nucleotide sequence: TGTGCCAGCAGTTTATATCTGACTAGCGGGACGAGAGATACGCAGTATTTT. It specifies CASSLYLTSGTRDTQYF.

This clone was detected a few times. The V gene is TRBV6-1, the J gene TRBJ2-7, with a possible D match to TRBD2 (5 bases). Between the trimmed V and J ends, which lost 5 bases and 7 bases, there was a span of 15 bases. The CDR3 consists of 13 residues. The germline gives CDR1 MNHNS, CDR2 SASEGT. The CDR3 DNA is TGTGCCAGCAGTCTAAAGTTATCGGGGGAGCAGTACTTC. It specifies CASSLKLSGEQYF.

The rearrangement links TRBV4-3 to TRBJ2-7, with 10 positions matching TRBD2. Trimming cost V 0 bases and J 6 bases; bases outside gene matches: 11. CDR3 length: 17 residues. The germline V gene encodes CDR1 LGHNA and CDR2 YSLEER. The CDR3 DNA follows: TGCGCCAGCAGCCAAGATGTTTTGCTAGCGGGAGCAGGCGAGCAGTACTTC. Translating gives CASSQDVLLAGAGEQYF.

The chain carries TRBV4-2 and TRBJ1-2, with D hard to call. CDR3 length: 17 amino acids. Trimming cost V 0 bases and J 4 bases, with 18 bases left between them. Germline CDR1 and CDR2: LGHNA and YNFKEQ. This CDR3 is CASSQESDAGYLYGYTF. The CDR3 coding sequence is TGTGCCAGCAGCCAAGAAAGTGACGCGGGATACCTCTATGGCTACACCTTC.

This clone was detected only a few times. The chain employs TRBV5-1 and TRBJ2-5; possibly TRBD1 for D (5 bases). Trimming left V 1 base short and J 0 bases short, with 10 bases between. The CDR3 consists of 15 residues. The V gene's germline CDR1 is SGHRS and CDR2 YFSETQ. The DNA of the CDR3 is TGCGCCAGCAGCTTGCAGGGCGGAAACCAAGAGACCCAGTACTTC. It is translated as CASSLQGGNQETQYF. Full variable domain (remainder filled in from reference TRBV5-1 and TRBJ2-5): KAGVTQTPRYLIKTRGQQVTLSCSPISGHRSVSWYQQTPGQGLQFLFEYFSETQRNKGNFPGRFSGRQFSNSRSEMNVSTLELGDSALYLCASSLQGGNQETQYFGPGTRLLVL.

The CDR3: CASSLSSTGGRETQYF. Written as DNA, the CDR3 is TGTGCCAGCAGTTTATCCTCGACAGGGGGCAGAGAGACCCAGTACTTC. The rearrangement links TRBV27 to TRBJ2-5, with TRBD1 matching 10 bases. V lost 0 bases and J lost 4; bases outside the gene matches: 5. The CDR3 spans 16 residues. Germline lookup yields CDR1 MNHEY and CDR2 SMNVEV (reference sequence).

DNA of the CDR3: TGTGCCAGCAGTTCCTTTTTAGCGGTCCACTACAATGAGCAGTTCTTC. The encoded protein is CASSSFLAVHYNEQFF. This chain connects TRBV28 to TRBJ2-1; tentative D call: TRBD2 (6 bases). The germline V gene has CDR1 MDHEN and CDR2 SYDVKM. The V and J ends lost 4 bases and 3 bases respectively, with 16 bases between them. The CDR3 length is 16 residues.

This chain uses TRBV7-3 with TRBJ2-5; 13 positions match TRBD2. The CDR3 contains 16 residues. V shed 4 bases and J 5 bases; nucleotides not matched to a gene: 7. Per the germline V gene, CDR1 is SGHTA and CDR2 is FQGTGA. The CDR3 DNA follows: TGTGCCAGCAGCTCACTAGCGGGAGGGTCTTCGGAGACCCAGTACTTC. Translated: CASSSLAGGSSETQYF.

This sequence joins TRBV21-1 and TRBJ2-3; no DNA check was done on the table's D call, TRBD2. TRBV21-1 is a pseudogene locus. The CDR3 runs 14 residues. This CDR3 is CASLMTPGADTQYF. CDR3 DNA: TGTGCCAGCCTCATGACCCCGGGGGCAGATACGCAGTATTTT.

This chain uses TRBV9 with TRBJ2-1; D perhaps matches TRBD2 (7 bases). From germline, CDR1 is SGDLS and CDR2 YYNGEE. This CDR3 has 14 amino acids. V lost 4 bases and J 9 bases, leaving 17 bases between the germline ends. The DNA for the CDR3 is TGTGCCAGCAGCAGGGGGGGCGGGAGTGGTGAGCAGTTCTTC. This codes for CASSRGGGSGEQFF.

This clone is medium-sized (0.01 to 0.1%) within its sample. DNA for the CDR3: TGTGCCAGCAGCGTAGTACAGGGAAAAGGCTACACCTTC. It encodes CASSVVQGKGYTF. The chain links TRBV9 to TRBJ1-2, with D perhaps TRBD1 (6 bases). The V and J ends lost 0 bases and 8 bases respectively, with 11 bases between them. Germline CDR1 and CDR2: SGDLS and YYNGEE. The CDR3 sequence is 13 residues long.

The chain employs TRBV7-2 and TRBJ1-1; maybe TRBD1 (6 bases). The germline V and J ends were trimmed by 5 bases and 2 bases, with 12 bases remaining between them. CDR1 and CDR2 from the germline V gene are SGHTA and FQGNSA. The length of the CDR3 is 14 residues. The DNA for the CDR3 is TGTGCCAGCAGCCCTGGGACATTCAACACTGAAGCTTTCTTT. Its translation: CASSPGTFNTEAFF.

The chain combines TRBV27 with TRBJ2-1; TRBD1 aligns across 7 bases. CDR3 size: 12 residues. The V gene's germline CDR1 is MNHEY and CDR2 SMNVEV (reference sequence). The trim removed 6 bases at V and 7 bases at J, leaving 3 bases unmatched. This CDR3 reads CASRTGLNEQFF. The CDR3 nucleotides read TGTGCCAGCAGGACAGGGTTGAATGAGCAGTTCTTC.

The CDR3 nucleotides read TGTGCCTGGGCCCAGGGGTACACCGGGGAGCTGTTTTTT. Translation: CAWAQGYTGELFF. J is TRBJ2-2 and V is TRBV30; D is perhaps TRBD1 (6 bases). The CDR3 covers 13 residues. The germline CDR1 and CDR2 sequences are GTSNPN and SVGIG (reference sequence). Trimming removed 5 bases at V and 3 bases at J, with 10 bases between. The complete variable domain, with remaining parts taken from reference TRBV30 and TRBJ2-2, reads SQTIHQWPATLVQPVGSPLSLECTVEGTSNPNLYWYRQAAGRGLQLLFYSVGIGQISSEVPQNLSASRPQDRQFILSSKKLLLSDSGFYLCAWAQGYTGELFFGEGSRLTVL.

V gene TRBV21-1 combines with J gene TRBJ2-7; TRBD1 is taken as the D call from the table, unchecked against the DNA. TRBV21-1 is flagged as a pseudogene. The CDR3 totals 15 residues. As DNA, the CDR3 is TGTGCCAGCAGCAAAGTGATTGTCAGACACTACGAGCAGTACTTC. The encoded protein is CASSKVIVRHYEQYF.